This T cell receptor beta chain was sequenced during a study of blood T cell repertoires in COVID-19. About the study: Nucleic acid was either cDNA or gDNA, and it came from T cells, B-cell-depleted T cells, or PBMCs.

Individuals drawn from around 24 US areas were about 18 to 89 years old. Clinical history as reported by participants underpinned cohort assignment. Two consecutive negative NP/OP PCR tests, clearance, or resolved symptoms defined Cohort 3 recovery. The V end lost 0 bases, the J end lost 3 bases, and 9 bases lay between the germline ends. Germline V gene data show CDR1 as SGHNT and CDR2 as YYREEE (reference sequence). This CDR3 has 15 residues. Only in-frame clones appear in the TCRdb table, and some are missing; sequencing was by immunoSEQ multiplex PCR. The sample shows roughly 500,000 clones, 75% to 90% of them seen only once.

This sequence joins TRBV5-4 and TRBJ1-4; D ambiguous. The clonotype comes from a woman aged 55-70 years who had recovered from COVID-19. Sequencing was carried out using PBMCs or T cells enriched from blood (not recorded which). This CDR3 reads CASSLAGWANEKLFF. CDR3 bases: TGTGCCAGCAGCTTGGCGGGGTGGGCTAATGAAAAACTGTTTTTT.